These T cell receptor beta chains were read from a single sample in a study of shared clonotypes between healthy human individuals. Profiled with immunoSEQ multiplex PCR; TCRdb holds only in-frame clones, not every one. The sample yields roughly 500,000 clones, 70% to 85% seen once. The sequencing sample was made of PBMCs. These receptors were collected from a woman in her forties in good health. Some clones in this sample may be carry-over from other donors' samples. CDR3s include the opening cysteine and the closing phenylalanine or tryptophan. The D gene is left open where the match is weak. Only part of the rows carry a size: once, few, many, or a class if the clone is expanded.

v_gene	d_gene	abundance	j_gene	CDR3aa	CDR3nt
TRBV11-2	TRBD1	-	TRBJ2-7	CASSPLRDSPYEQYF	TGTGCCAGCAGCCCGCTCCGGGACAGTCCCTACGAGCAGTACTTC
TRBV19	-	-	TRBJ1-1	CASSVGGATEAFF	TGTGCCAGTAGTGTGGGGGGGGCCACTGAAGCTTTCTTT
TRBV5-1	TRBD2	-	TRBJ2-1	CASSLEGTSYGEQFF	TGCGCCAGCAGCTTGGAAGGGACTAGCTACGGCGAGCAGTTCTTC
TRBV28	TRBD1	-	TRBJ2-7	CASSRIDRDGDEQYF	TGTGCCAGCAGTAGGATAGACAGGGACGGCGACGAGCAGTACTTC
TRBV19	TRBD2	-	TRBJ2-3	CASSRLAYSTDTQYF	TGTGCCAGTAGTCGACTAGCGTATAGCACAGATACGCAGTATTTT
TRBV30	-	-	TRBJ2-7	CAWRGAYEQYF	TGTGCCTGGAGGGGGGCCTACGAGCAGTACTTC
TRBV28	-	-	TRBJ2-7	CASSFAGPYEQYF	TGTGCCAGCAGTTTTGCAGGGCCGTACGAGCAGTACTTC
TRBV6-5	-	few	TRBJ2-1	CASSYGYGEQFF	TGTGCCAGCAGTTACGGCTACGGGGAGCAGTTCTTC
TRBV6-1	-	-	TRBJ1-4	CASTQGRRNEKLFF	TGTGCCAGCACCCAGGGGCGACGTAATGAAAAACTGTTTTTT
TRBV19	-	-	TRBJ1-5	CASSPTIGGTPQPQHF	TGTGCCAGTAGTCCGACCATAGGAGGGACCCCACAGCCCCAGCATTTT
TRBV2	TRBD2	-	TRBJ2-7	CASKRAGATRHEQYF	TGTGCCAGCAAGCGAGCGGGAGCGACGCGGCACGAGCAGTACTTC
TRBV10-3	-	-	TRBJ2-3	CAIRLGGTDTQYF	TGTGCCATCAGGCTTGGTGGGACAGATACGCAGTATTTT
TRBV30	-	-	TRBJ1-2	CARSINRLANYGYTF	TGTGCCCGCTCGATAAACAGATTAGCTAACTATGGCTACACCTTC
TRBV2	-	few	TRBJ1-5	CASNEGHLSNQPQHF	TGTGCCAGCAATGAGGGACATCTTAGCAATCAGCCCCAGCATTTT
TRBV5-4	-	-	TRBJ2-3	CASSLPGVTDTQYF	TGTGCCAGCAGCCTACCCGGGGTCACAGATACGCAGTATTTT
TRBV19	-	-	TRBJ2-3	CARQPDEFWTDTQYF	TGTGCCAGGCAACCCGATGAGTTCTGGACAGATACGCAGTATTTT
TRBV27	-	-	TRBJ2-1	CASSLFSYNEQFF	TGTGCCAGCAGTTTATTCTCCTACAATGAGCAGTTCTTC
TRBV9	-	-	TRBJ2-7	CASSAGGTGNYEQYF	TGTGCCAGCAGCGCGGGGGGGACAGGGAACTACGAGCAGTACTTC
TRBV5-1	-	-	TRBJ1-2	CASSPVLGGANYGYTF	TGCGCCAGCAGCCCCGTATTGGGGGGAGCTAACTATGGCTACACCTTC
TRBV2	-	-	TRBJ2-6	CASRTGANVLTF	TGTGCCAGCAGAACTGGGGCCAACGTCCTGACTTTC
TRBV7-9	-	-	TRBJ2-2	CASSLGFDTGELFF	TGTGCCAGCAGCTTAGGCTTCGACACCGGGGAGCTGTTTTTT
TRBV18	TRBD2	few	TRBJ2-2	CASSSLAATGELFF	TGTGCCAGCTCATCACTAGCGGCTACCGGGGAGCTGTTTTTT
TRBV9	TRBD2	few	TRBJ2-7	CASSPKPSSGRDEQYF	TGTGCCAGCAGCCCAAAGCCCAGTAGCGGGAGGGACGAGCAGTACTTC
TRBV6-5	-	many	TRBJ2-7	CASSGPGHLSYEQYF	TGTGCCAGCAGTGGACCGGGACACCTCTCCTACGAGCAGTACTTC
TRBV27	-	-	TRBJ2-5	CASSLRWNRQETQYF	TGTGCCAGCAGTTTAAGGTGGAACAGACAAGAGACCCAGTACTTC
TRBV2	-	-	TRBJ2-1	CASLTNYNEQFF	TGTGCCAGCCTGACAAACTACAATGAGCAGTTCTTC
TRBV19	TRBD1	-	TRBJ1-1	CASSMDRGRGEAFF	TGTGCCAGTAGTATGGACAGGGGGCGAGGTGAAGCTTTCTTT
TRBV7-8	-	-	TRBJ2-7	CASSFGPYEQYF	TGTGCCAGCAGCTTCGGGCCCTACGAGCAGTACTTC
TRBV28	-	few	TRBJ2-4	CASSRVIDRRAKNIQYF	TGTGCCAGCAGTAGGGTGATAGACAGGAGAGCCAAAAACATTCAGTACTTC
TRBV9	TRBD1	-	TRBJ2-5	CASSAQGMETQYF	TGTGCCAGCAGCGCACAGGGGATGGAGACCCAGTACTTC
TRBV7-2	-	-	TRBJ1-1	CASSLAEETGAFF	TGTGCCAGCAGCTTAGCGGAGGAGACAGGAGCTTTCTTT
TRBV6-5	-	-	TRBJ2-1	CASRGTSYNEQFF	TGTGCCAGCAGAGGGACTTCCTACAATGAGCAGTTCTTC
TRBV7-8	-	-	TRBJ2-7	CASSPARNGAYEQYF	TGTGCCAGCAGCCCCGCCCGGAATGGTGCCTACGAGCAGTACTTC
TRBV27	TRBD1	-	TRBJ2-7	CASSPRDSSYEQYF	TGTGCCAGCAGCCCCCGGGACAGCTCCTACGAGCAGTACTTC
TRBV14	-	once	TRBJ2-5	CARAPDGGPQETQYF	TGTGCCAGGGCCCCGGACGGCGGACCCCAAGAGACCCAGTACTTC
TRBV19	-	-	TRBJ2-7	CAGRQVAGEQYF	TGTGCCGGGAGGCAGGTGGCGGGTGAGCAGTACTTC
TRBV27	-	-	TRBJ1-6	CASSSSYNSPLHF	TGTGCCAGCAGTTCCTCCTATAATTCACCCCTCCACTTT
TRBV6-4	-	-	TRBJ2-7	CASTLNRATYEQYF	TGTGCCAGCACCTTAAATCGGGCCACCTACGAGCAGTACTTC
TRBV6-1	TRBD2	many	TRBJ2-1	CASSLAGRYNEQFF	TGTGCCAGCAGTTTAGCGGGGCGGTACAATGAGCAGTTCTTC
TRBV5-1	-	-	TRBJ1-3	CASSSDWGNTIYF	TGCGCCAGCAGCTCCGACTGGGGAAACACCATATATTTT
TRBV28	-	-	TRBJ1-6	CASSFSGHSYNSPLHF	TGTGCCAGCAGTTTTTCAGGGCACTCCTATAATTCACCCCTCCACTTT
TRBV6-4	-	-	TRBJ2-3	CASSDREDTQYF	TGTGCCAGCAGTGATAGGGAAGATACGCAGTATTTT
TRBV7-7	-	-	TRBJ1-3	CASSLGAPSSGNTIYF	TGTGCTAGCAGCTTAGGGGCACCTAGCTCTGGAAACACCATATATTTT
TRBV7-2	-	-	TRBJ2-3	CASSLGGSGSTDTQYF	TGTGCCAGCAGCTTAGGGGGTAGCGGCAGCACAGATACGCAGTATTTT
TRBV18	TRBD1	-	TRBJ2-2	CASSPGQGATGELFF	TGTGCCAGCTCACCCGGACAGGGGGCGACCGGGGAGCTGTTTTTT
TRBV6-1	-	-	TRBJ1-1	CASGQGFMDTEAFF	TGTGCCAGCGGTCAAGGGTTTATGGACACTGAAGCTTTCTTT
TRBV5-6	-	-	TRBJ2-1	CASSFQTGRLHEQFF	TGTGCCAGCAGCTTCCAGACAGGGAGGTTACATGAGCAGTTCTTC
TRBV7-2	TRBD2	-	TRBJ2-1	CASSPSSGNNEQFF	TGTGCCAGCAGCCCATCTAGCGGAAACAATGAGCAGTTCTTC
TRBV30	TRBD2	-	TRBJ2-2	CAWKLAGAGELFF	TGTGCCTGGAAACTAGCGGGAGCCGGGGAGCTGTTTTTT